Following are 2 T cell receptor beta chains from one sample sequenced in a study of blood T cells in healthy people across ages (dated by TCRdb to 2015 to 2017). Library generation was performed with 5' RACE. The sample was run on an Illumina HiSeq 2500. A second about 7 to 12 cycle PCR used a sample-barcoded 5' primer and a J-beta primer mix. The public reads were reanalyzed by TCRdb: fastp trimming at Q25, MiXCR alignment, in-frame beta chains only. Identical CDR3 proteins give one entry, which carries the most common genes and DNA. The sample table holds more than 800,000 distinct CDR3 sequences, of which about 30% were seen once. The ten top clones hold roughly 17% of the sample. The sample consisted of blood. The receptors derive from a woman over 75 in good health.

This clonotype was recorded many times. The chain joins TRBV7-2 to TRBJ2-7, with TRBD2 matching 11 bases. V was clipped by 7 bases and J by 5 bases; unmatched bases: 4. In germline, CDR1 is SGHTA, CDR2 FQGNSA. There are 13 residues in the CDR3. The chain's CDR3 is CASKLAGANEQYF. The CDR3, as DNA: TGTGCCAGCAAACTAGCGGGGGCAAACGAGCAGTACTTC.

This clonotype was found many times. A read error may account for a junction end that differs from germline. The CDR3 loop reads CASSPRTGNTDTQYF. The CDR3 DNA sequence: TGTGCCAGCTCCCCACGGACAGGGAACACAGATACGCAGTATTTT. The chain uses TRBV18 and TRBJ2-3, with 8 bases fitting TRBD1. The CDR3 totals 15 residues. The V gene's germline CDR1 is KGHSH and CDR2 LQKENI.